Detailed here is one T cell receptor (beta chain). Germline V gene data show CDR1 as LNHDA and CDR2 as SQIVND (reference sequence). The V gene lost 7 bases and the J gene lost 0 bases, with 13 bases spanning the gap. There are 16 residues in the CDR3. This record belongs to a study of beta chain features in type 1 diabetes. All of the isolated RNA was reverse transcribed, so expressed TCRB transcripts were sequenced. Assay used: immunoSEQ multiplex PCR; TCRdb lists only in-frame clones, some missing. The data hold roughly 350,000 clones, with approximately 11% observed a single time. The V call is TRBV19, the J call TRBJ2-6, with D unresolved. Input material: naive CD4+ T cells from blood. This sequence originates from a woman aged 25-40 years in good health. The CDR3 here is CASNRYEASGANVLTF. Here the CDR3 DNA reads TGTGCCAGTAATCGGTACGAAGCCTCTGGGGCCAACGTCCTGACTTTC. The full variable domain, its missing parts supplied by reference TRBV19 and TRBJ2-6, is DGGITQSPKYLFRKEGQNVTLSCEQNLNHDAMYWYRQDPGQGLRLIYYSQIVNDFQKGDIAEGYSVSREKKESFPLTVTSAQKNPTAFYLCASNRYEASGANVLTFGAGSRLTVL.